One and the same sample provided the 23 T cell receptor beta chains below, sequenced in a study of T cells in Graves' hyperthyroidism and ophthalmopathy. Researchers took RNA transcripts and amplified the TCR beta CDR3 regions from them. When the TCR CDR3 underwent first-round RT-PCR, the HTBI primer set was used. Each CDR3 protein gets one entry after TCRdb re-called the multiplex PCR reads with MiXCR. The sample holds 300,000 to 450,000 distinct CDR3 sequences; 15% to 17% are singletons and the top ten take approximately 30%. The specimen sequenced was blood. The source is a woman aged 18-29 years with Graves' hyperthyroidism that later progressed to Graves' ophthalmopathy.

About this clonotype itself: A much larger clone differs by one base, so this may be a read error. This rearrangement joins TRBV12-3 or TRBV12-4 to TRBJ2-3; D not certain. CDR3 length: 13 amino acids. The CDR3 loop is CACRLVGTDTQYF. DNA for the CDR3: TGTGCCTGCAGGCTCGTGGGCACAGATACGCAGTATTTT.

In this sample, this clonotype turned up many times. The J gene is TRBJ2-1, the V gene TRBV27; D may be TRBD2 (5 bases). Trimming shortened V by 6 bases and J by 9 bases, and 9 bases separated the two germline ends. CDR1 is MNHEY, CDR2 SMNVEV, per germline (reference sequence). CDR3 length: 11 residues. The CDR3: CASSLGSEQFF. Written as DNA, the CDR3 is TGTGCCAGCAGCCTAGGGAGTGAGCAGTTCTTC.

This chain connects TRBV19 to TRBJ1-5; D uncertain. The V end was cut by 1 base, the J end by 6 bases, with 4 bases between. There are 12 residues in the CDR3. Germline V CDR1 and CDR2: LNHDA, SQIVND (reference sequence). In DNA, the CDR3 is TGTGCCAGTAGTATAGCTCGTCAGCCCCAGCATTTT. Its translation is CASSIARQPQHF. The entire variable domain, with the rest obtained from reference TRBV19 and TRBJ1-5, is as follows: DGGITQSPKYLFRKEGQNVTLSCEQNLNHDAMYWYRQDPGQGLRLIYYSQIVNDFQKGDIAEGYSVSREKKESFPLTVTSAQKNPTAFYLCASSIARQPQHFGDGTRLSIL.

The V and J genes are TRBV30 and TRBJ2-2; D is possibly TRBD1 or TRBD2 (5 bases each). The CDR3 sequence is 14 residues long. Trimming removed 4 bases from V and 2 bases from J, with 11 bases in between. In germline, CDR1 is GTSNPN, CDR2 SVGIG (reference sequence). CDR3 bases: TGTGCCTGGACCCGGGACGTTAACACCGGGGAGCTGTTTTTT. Translating gives CAWTRDVNTGELFF.

This chain connects TRBV29-1 to TRBJ1-2, with 11 bases matching TRBD1. After removal of 3 bases from V and 7 bases from J, the junction contained 7 bases not matched to a gene. CDR3 length: 14 residues. Germline V CDR1 and CDR2: SQVTM, ANQGSEA. The CDR3 nucleotides read TGCAGCGTTGAGAGAGGGGGACAGGGGGTTGGCTACACCTTC. Translated: CSVERGGQGVGYTF.

This clonotype was recorded many times. V usage is TRBV12-3 or TRBV12-4 and J usage is TRBJ2-7, with TRBD1 identical over 8 bases. The CDR3 extends over 13 amino acids. The J segment lost 5 bases and the V segment lost 3 bases, leaving 3 bases of the junction unmatched. For the CDR3, the DNA is TGTGCCAGCAGTTTTGGACAGGGAAACGAGCAGTACTTC. It encodes CASSFGQGNEQYF.

This clonotype was counted at least ten times. V gene TRBV10-3 combines with J gene TRBJ1-5; a weak D match, TRBD1 (5 bases). V was shortened by 10 bases and J by 2 bases, with 15 bases between the two germline ends. CDR3 length: 14 amino acids. The germline V gene encodes CDR1 ENHRY and CDR2 SYGVKD. The DNA for the CDR3 is TGTGCCACCCGGGGGTCAGATGGCAATCAGCCCCAGCATTTT. This sequence encodes CATRGSDGNQPQHF.

The chain has TRBV7-9 and TRBJ2-4; D gene unclear. Germline V gene data show CDR1 as SEHNR and CDR2 as FQNEAQ (reference sequence). The CDR3 is made up of 14 amino acids. The ends were cut back, 5 bases at V and 8 bases at J, with 16 bases in the middle. CDR3 in amino acids: CASSTGPPTDIQYF. For the CDR3, the DNA is TGTGCCAGCAGCACCGGGCCCCCGACGGACATTCAGTACTTC. The full variable domain, in which reference TRBV7-9 and TRBJ2-4 provide the parts outside the CDR3, is DTGVSQNPRHKITKRGQNVTFRCDPISEHNRLYWYRQTLGQGPEFLTYFQNEAQLEKSRLLSDRFSAERPKGSFSTLEIQRTEQGDSAMYLCASSTGPPTDIQYFGAGTRLSVL.

This clonotype appeared many times. The V call is TRBV5-1, the J call TRBJ1-1; D might be TRBD1 (6 bases). CDR3 length equals 17 residues. The germline CDR1 and CDR2 sequences are SGHRS and YFSETQ. Trimming cost V 4 bases and J 1 base, with 20 bases left between them. CDR3 nucleotides: TGCGCCAGCAGCCCTGGACTCTTACGGGACAAGAACACTGAAGCTTTCTTT. Amino acids: CASSPGLLRDKNTEAFF.

V gene TRBV7-9 combines with J gene TRBJ2-3; D perhaps matches TRBD1 (6 bases). CDR1 SEHNR and CDR2 FQNEAQ come from the germline V gene (reference sequence). With 5 bases removed from V and 3 bases from J, the gap between germline ends came to 15 bases. The CDR3 runs 15 residues. The CDR3: CASSTKQGLTDTQYF. As DNA, the CDR3 is TGTGCCAGCAGCACAAAACAGGGTTTGACAGATACGCAGTATTTT.

This clonotype was seen only a few times. A much larger clone lies a single base off, so this may be a read error. This rearrangement joins TRBV5-1 to TRBJ2-1; a weak D match, TRBD2 (6 bases). Trimming removed 4 bases at V and 9 bases at J, with 17 bases between. This CDR3 is 14 amino acids long. Germline V gives CDR1 SGHRS, CDR2 YFSETQ. This chain's CDR3 is CASSLGARGTEQFF. CDR3 coding DNA: TGCGCCAGCAGCCTAGGGGCCCGGGGGACTGAGCAGTTCTTC.

Ten or more counts support this clonotype. The chain recombines TRBV2 with TRBJ2-6; D not resolved. CDR3 length: 17 residues. Looked up from germline, CDR1 is SNHLY and CDR2 is FYNNEI. V was shortened by 0 bases and J by 1 base, with 10 bases between the two germline ends. The CDR3 nucleotides read TGTGCCAGCAGTGAAGCCTCTAGGGCGTCTGGGGCCAACGTCCTGACTTTC. Its translation: CASSEASRASGANVLTF.

The gene calls are TRBV5-1 and TRBJ2-1; D is unclear. This CDR3 has 13 residues. V was shortened by 1 base and J by 9 bases, with 11 bases between the two germline ends. Per the germline V gene, CDR1 is SGHRS and CDR2 is YFSETQ. This CDR3 is CASSLQYLGEQFF. The CDR3 DNA reads TGCGCCAGCAGCTTGCAATATCTTGGTGAGCAGTTCTTC.

In its sample, this clonotype was seen many times. V gene TRBV28 combines with J gene TRBJ2-7, with 11 bases that match TRBD2. In germline, CDR1 is MDHEN, CDR2 SYDVKM. V gave up 4 bases and J gave up 0 bases; unmatched junction bases: 2. This CDR3 contains 15 residues. The CDR3 coding sequence is TGTGCCAGCAGTTCCACTAGCGGGAGCTCCTACGAGCAGTACTTC. Protein product: CASSSTSGSSYEQYF.

The chain joins TRBV7-9 to TRBJ1-3; D remains unclear. Trimming pared 3 bases from V and 0 bases from J, leaving 12 bases between. The germline gives CDR1 SEHNR, CDR2 FQNEAQ (reference sequence). This CDR3 is 16 amino acids long. CDR3 sequence reads: CASSFNWADSGNTIYF. DNA for the CDR3: TGTGCCAGCAGCTTCAACTGGGCAGACTCTGGAAACACCATATATTTT. The full variable domain, in which reference TRBV7-9 and TRBJ1-3 provide the parts outside the CDR3, is DTGVSQNPRHKITKRGQNVTFRCDPISEHNRLYWYRQTLGQGPEFLTYFQNEAQLEKSRLLSDRFSAERPKGSFSTLEIQRTEQGDSAMYLCASSFNWADSGNTIYFGEGSWLTVV.

This chain links TRBV19 with TRBJ1-1; D gene unclear. This CDR3 has 11 amino acids. Germline loops: CDR1 LNHDA, CDR2 SQIVND (reference sequence). Trimming removed 4 bases from V and 7 bases from J, with 7 bases in between. As DNA, the CDR3 is TGTGCCAGTAGTAGCCGGGTTGAAGCTTTCTTT. Translation: CASSSRVEAFF.

This clonotype was seen repeatedly, ten times or more. The rearrangement joins TRBV6-1 to TRBJ2-7; TRBD2 aligns across 7 bases. V trimming: 8 bases; J trimming: 3 bases; junction bases outside the gene matches: 1. The CDR3 loop spans 11 amino acids. CDR1 MNHNS and CDR2 SASEGT come from the germline V gene. The DNA for the CDR3 is TGTGCCAGCGGGAGGGACTACGAGCAGTACTTC. Encoded protein: CASGRDYEQYF.

About this clonotype: At one end, the junction sequence differs from germline, possibly due to a read error. The chain has TRBV27 and TRBJ1-1, with 9 bases matching TRBD1. CDR1 is MNHEY, CDR2 SMNVEV, per germline (reference sequence). There are 12 residues in the CDR3. The CDR3 reads CASSERTGEAFF. The CDR3 DNA reads TGTGCCAGCAGTGAACGGACAGGGGAAGCCTTCTTT.

The V gene is TRBV4-1, the J gene TRBJ1-4; no firm D call. Per the germline V gene, CDR1 is MGHRA and CDR2 is YSYEKL. CDR3 length equals 18 residues. V lost 1 base, J lost 7 bases, and 22 bases lay in between. DNA of the CDR3: TGCGCCAGCAGCCAAGTTGCGCCTCAAATGATATCCCGTGAAAAACTGTTTTTT. This sequence encodes CASSQVAPQMISREKLFF.

The chain has TRBV4-1 and TRBJ2-1; no clear D gene. This CDR3 comprises 12 residues. V lost 2 bases and J 7 bases, leaving 6 bases between the germline ends. The germline CDR1 and CDR2 sequences are MGHRA and YSYEKL. The DNA for the CDR3 is TGCGCCAGCAGCCAAAGGATAAATGAGCAGTTCTTC. Translated, it gives CASSQRINEQFF.

This clonotype was seen ten or more times. The CDR3 coding sequence is TGTGCCAGCAGCCCCGGACTAGCGGGAGTGGTAGATACGCAGTATTTT. Encoded protein: CASSPGLAGVVDTQYF. The chain is built from TRBV5-8 and TRBJ2-3; TRBD2 aligns across 13 bases. Germline assignment: CDR1 SGHTS and CDR2 YDEGEE. This CDR3 is 16 amino acids long. The V gene end was trimmed by 4 bases and the J gene end by 5 bases; junction bases not matched to a gene: 7.

This clonotype was detected ten times or more. The CDR3 DNA sequence: TGTGCCAGCAGGCCAAAGGGGGGCCCCACCTACAATGAGCAGTTCTTC. This encodes CASRPKGGPTYNEQFF. The chain couples TRBV2 to TRBJ2-1, with D perhaps being TRBD1 or TRBD2 (6 bases each). The CDR3 length is 16 residues. V lost 6 bases, J lost 2 bases, and 17 bases lay in between. The V gene's germline CDR1 is SNHLY and CDR2 FYNNEI.

This clonotype was recorded many times. This rearrangement joins TRBV5-1 to TRBJ2-3, with a possible D match to TRBD1 (5 bases). Germline V CDR1 and CDR2: SGHRS, YFSETQ. V dropped 4 bases and J dropped 3 bases, with 18 bases sitting between them. The CDR3 loop spans 16 amino acids. The CDR3 protein is CASSGPTGATTDTQYF. The CDR3 nucleotides are TGCGCCAGCAGCGGCCCTACTGGGGCAACAACAGATACGCAGTATTTT. Full variable domain (remainder filled in from reference TRBV5-1 and TRBJ2-3): KAGVTQTPRYLIKTRGQQVTLSCSPISGHRSVSWYQQTPGQGLQFLFEYFSETQRNKGNFPGRFSGRQFSNSRSEMNVSTLELGDSALYLCASSGPTGATTDTQYFGPGTRLTVL.